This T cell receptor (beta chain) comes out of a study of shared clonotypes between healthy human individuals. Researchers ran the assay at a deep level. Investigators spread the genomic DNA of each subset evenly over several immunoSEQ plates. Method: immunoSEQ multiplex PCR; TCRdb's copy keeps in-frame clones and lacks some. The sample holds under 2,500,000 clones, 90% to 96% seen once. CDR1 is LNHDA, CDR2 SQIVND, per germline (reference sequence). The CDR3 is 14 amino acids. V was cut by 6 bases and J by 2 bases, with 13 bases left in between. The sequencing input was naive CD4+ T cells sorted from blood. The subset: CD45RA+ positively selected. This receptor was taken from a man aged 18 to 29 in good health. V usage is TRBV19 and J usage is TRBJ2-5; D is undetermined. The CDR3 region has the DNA TGTGCCAGTAGAAAACTGGGAAATCAAGAGACCCAGTACTTC. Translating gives CASRKLGNQETQYF. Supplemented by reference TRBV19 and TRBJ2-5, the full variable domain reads DGGITQSPKYLFRKEGQNVTLSCEQNLNHDAMYWYRQDPGQGLRLIYYSQIVNDFQKGDIAEGYSVSREKKESFPLTVTSAQKNPTAFYLCASRKLGNQETQYFGPGTRLLVL.